The 15 T cell receptor beta chains below come from one sample, sequenced in a study of T-cell memory formation after mild COVID-19. TCRdb re-analysed the 5' RACE reads in MiXCR, keeping a single row per CDR3 protein. Of about 160,000 distinct CDR3 sequences in the sample, 25% to 40% were seen once. The sequenced sample was PBMCs or a T cell subset sorted from them (not recorded which). The source is an adult woman who had mild COVID-19 (a few samples of this study predate the infection). Cell type and time point are not known.

The chain recombines TRBV10-3 with TRBJ2-3, with 11 bases aligning to TRBD2. Germline CDR1 reads ENHRY; CDR2 reads SYGVKD. V dropped 4 bases and J dropped 1; count of bases not matched to a gene: 4. The CDR3 is 16 residues long. The CDR3, as DNA: TGTGCCATCAGTGGCACACTAGCGGGAGGCACAGATACGCAGTATTTT. Its translation is CAISGTLAGGTDTQYF.

This sequence joins TRBV18 and TRBJ2-7; D tentatively reads TRBD1 or TRBD2 (5 bases each). The CDR3 spans 16 residues. The V end lost 0 bases, the J end lost 2 bases, and 14 bases lay between the germline ends. Per the germline V gene, CDR1 is KGHSH and CDR2 is LQKENI. CDR3 sequence (DNA): TGTGCCAGCTCACCACCGTTTCGGGGCCTTACCTACGAGCAGTACTTC. As protein: CASSPPFRGLTYEQYF. The full variable domain, rest sourced from reference TRBV18 and TRBJ2-7, is NAGVMQNPRHLVRRRGQEARLRCSPMKGHSHVYWYRQLPEEGLKFMVYLQKENIIDESGMPKERFSAEFPKEGPSILRIQQVVRGDSAAYFCASSPPFRGLTYEQYFGPGTRLTVT.

J is TRBJ2-7 and V is TRBV2, with 7 bases lining up with TRBD1. From germline, CDR1 is SNHLY and CDR2 FYNNEI. This CDR3 spans 15 amino acids. With V trimmed by 6 bases and J by 3 bases, 11 bases remained unmatched. CDR3 bases: TGTGCCAGCAGGGGCCGGGACAGATATTTCTACGAGCAGTACTTC. Its protein is CASRGRDRYFYEQYF.

In its sample, this clonotype was seen a few times. The chain recombines TRBV15 with TRBJ2-3; D is unclear. Germline V lookup: CDR1 LNHNV, CDR2 YYDKDF (reference sequence). This CDR3 has 18 amino acids. Trimming stripped 4 bases from V and 0 bases from J, with 20 bases between. CDR3 DNA: TGTGCCACCAGCACCCAGGAGAGGCCCTTTTATAGCACAGATACGCAGTATTTT. This translates into CATSTQERPFYSTDTQYF.

The chain recombines TRBV7-3 with TRBJ2-3; the match to TRBD2 covers 8 bases. CDR3 length equals 15 residues. With V trimmed by 6 bases and J by 0 bases, 5 bases remained unmatched. Germline CDR1 and CDR2: SGHTA and FQGTGA. The CDR3 region is CASSSASGSTDTQYF. CDR3 in DNA: TGTGCCAGCAGTTCGGCTAGCGGGAGCACAGATACGCAGTATTTT.

J is TRBJ1-1 and V is TRBV14; D possibly corresponds to TRBD1 (5 bases). Germline V gene data show CDR1 as SGHDN and CDR2 as FVKESK. The CDR3 extends over 13 amino acids. V lost 7 bases and J lost 1, with 10 bases in between. This CDR3 reads CASTSGRNTEAFF. CDR3 DNA sequence: TGTGCCAGCACCTCAGGGCGGAACACTGAAGCTTTCTTT.

The CDR3 reads CSVEGSGVNEQFF. DNA for the CDR3: TGCAGCGTTGAGGGCTCCGGGGTCAATGAGCAGTTCTTC. This chain uses TRBV29-1 with TRBJ2-1; the D gene is possibly TRBD2 (5 bases). The CDR3 has 13 residues. Trimming left V 3 bases short and J 6 bases short, with 12 bases between. Per the germline V gene, CDR1 is SQVTM and CDR2 is ANQGSEA.

The CDR3 reads CASSQALGTEAFF. In DNA, the CDR3 is TGTGCCAGCAGCCAGGCCTTGGGCACTGAAGCTTTCTTT. The J gene is TRBJ1-1, the V gene TRBV7-6, with D hard to call. Germline CDR1 and CDR2: SGHVS and FNYEAQ. The CDR3 consists of 13 residues. V lost 5 bases and J 4 bases, leaving 11 bases between the germline ends.

The V gene is TRBV29-1, the J gene TRBJ2-3; no clear D gene. The germline gives CDR1 SQVTM, CDR2 ANQGSEA. V gave up 6 bases and J gave up 0 bases, with 13 bases separating them. The CDR3 is 14 residues long. The CDR3 DNA reads as TGCAGCGTGTTCGACGGCTTTAGCACAGATACGCAGTATTTT. Its translation is CSVFDGFSTDTQYF.

The chain joins TRBV5-1 to TRBJ2-3; 10 bases map to TRBD1. This CDR3 contains 15 residues. V was clipped by 4 bases and J by 5 bases; unmatched bases: 7. Germline-derived CDR1 and CDR2 are SGHRS and YFSETQ. The CDR3 reads CASSNRDRGVDTQYF. CDR3 bases: TGCGCCAGCAGCAACCGGGACAGGGGTGTAGATACGCAGTATTTT.

This clonotype was counted a few times. CDR3 protein: CSVGRANTEAFF. The CDR3 DNA reads as TGCAGCGTTGGCAGGGCAAACACTGAAGCTTTCTTT. The V and J genes are TRBV29-1 and TRBJ1-1; D is possibly TRBD1 (5 bases). Trimming took 4 bases from V and 2 from J, leaving 8 bases between them. The CDR3 runs to 12 residues. Germline CDR1 SQVTM, CDR2 ANQGSEA.

V gene TRBV27 combines with J gene TRBJ2-7; unclear D gene. Germline values: CDR1 MNHEY, CDR2 SMNVEV (reference sequence). The CDR3 sequence is 13 residues long. Trimming removed 2 bases at V and 0 bases at J, with 5 bases between. CDR3 nucleotides: TGTGCCAGCAGTTTAAAACTCTCCTACGAGCAGTACTTC. Amino acids: CASSLKLSYEQYF.

The chain has TRBV7-3 and TRBJ2-3; D not resolved. The V gene's germline CDR1 is SGHTA and CDR2 FQGTGA. CDR3 length equals 15 residues. Between the trimmed V and J ends, which lost 5 bases and 1 base, there was a span of 13 bases. The DNA for the CDR3 is TGTGCCAGCAGCCGAAGGTCGTTGGGCACAGATACGCAGTATTTT. It yields the protein CASSRRSLGTDTQYF. The variable domain in full, completed from reference TRBV7-3 and TRBJ2-3, reads GAGVSQTPSNKVTEKGKYVELRCDPISGHTALYWYRQSLGQGPEFLIYFQGTGAADDSGLPNDRFFAVRPEGSVSTLKIQRTERGDSAVYLCASSRRSLGTDTQYFGPGTRLTVL.

The V and J genes are TRBV19 and TRBJ2-7, with D possibly being TRBD1 (6 bases). The V and J ends lost 1 base and 0 bases respectively, with 16 bases between them. The CDR3 sequence is 17 residues long. Germline CDR1 reads LNHDA; CDR2 reads SQIVND (reference sequence). As DNA, the CDR3 is TGTGCCAGTAGTATAGGCAGTACAGGGTCCTTCTCCTACGAGCAGTACTTC. Amino acids: CASSIGSTGSFSYEQYF.

This clonotype has just a few counts. The J gene is TRBJ2-7, the V gene TRBV12-3 or TRBV12-4; 10 nucleotides match TRBD2. The CDR3 is 14 amino acids. V trimming: 5 bases; J trimming: 9 bases; junction bases outside the gene matches: 10. DNA for the CDR3: TGTGCCAGCAGTGCGGTCGGACTAGCGGCCGGGCAGTACTTC. It encodes CASSAVGLAAGQYF.